This T cell receptor beta chain was recorded in a study of chemoradiotherapy in HPV16-positive cancers. Background on the study: Functional T-cell assays on a couple of HPV16-positive patients' cells defined candidate HPV-specific clones and common TCR motifs.

Here immunoSEQ multiplex PCR was the method, and the copy in TCRdb shows in-frame clones only, minus some. The data contain 2,000 to 2,500 clones, roughly 89% of them singletons. This CDR3 is 15 amino acids long. Germline loops: CDR1 GTSNPN, CDR2 SVGIG (reference sequence). The trim removed 3 bases at V and 0 bases at J, leaving 6 bases unmatched. The sample here was tumor tissue, taken from a patient who underwent chemoradiotherapy. The J gene is TRBJ1-1, the V gene TRBV30; TRBD1 aligns across 8 bases. The receptor's source is a human donor with HPV-associated anogenital cancer. This CDR3 is CAWRRQGWMNTEAFF. In DNA form, the CDR3 reads TGTGCCTGGAGGAGACAGGGGTGGATGAACACTGAAGCTTTCTTT.